This passage covers 29 T cell receptor beta chains from one sample sequenced in a study of CD8+ T cells in alopecia areata. The treatment: oral pan-JAK inhibitor, 5-10 mg twice daily. TCR sequencing used cDNA made by reverse transcription of extracted RNA. Clones were sequenced by immunoSEQ multiplex PCR, and TCRdb holds only the in-frame ones, with some missing. The sample has 90,000 to 150,000 clones, 50% to 55% seen once. The material was CD4+ T cells sorted from blood, obtained at week 4, from a patient treated with tofacitinib. These receptors were collected from a human donor with alopecia areata.

The chain recombines TRBV29-1 with TRBJ1-1, with 8 bases identical to TRBD1. The CDR3 runs 15 residues. After removal of 1 base from V and 5 bases from J, the junction contained 9 bases not matched to a gene. CDR1 is SQVTM, CDR2 ANQGSEA, per germline. The CDR3 loop is CSVEVSGQGKTEAFF. The CDR3 nucleotides read TGCAGCGTTGAAGTATCCGGACAGGGAAAGACTGAAGCTTTCTTT.

This clone appeared a few times. The rearrangement links TRBV30 to TRBJ1-1; perhaps TRBD1 as D (5 bases). CDR1 is GTSNPN and CDR2 is SVGIG in the germline V gene (reference sequence). The length of the CDR3 is 13 residues. The V gene lost 4 bases and the J gene lost 0 bases, with 9 bases spanning the gap. The CDR3: CAWKRQLNTEAFF. The CDR3 DNA reads as TGTGCCTGGAAACGACAGTTGAACACTGAAGCTTTCTTT.

V is TRBV20-1 and J is TRBJ2-7; D call uncertain. V gave up 2 bases and J gave up 3 bases, with 5 bases separating them. Germline loops: CDR1 DFQATT, CDR2 SNEGSKA (reference sequence). This CDR3 has 11 residues. The CDR3 DNA reads as TGCAGTGCTAGACAGGTCTACGAGCAGTACTTC. It translates to CSARQVYEQYF.

The CDR3 reads CAWTLGGDYGYTF. The CDR3 region has the DNA TGTGCCTGGACCCTCGGGGGTGACTATGGCTACACCTTC. The chain employs TRBV30 and TRBJ1-2; possible D gene TRBD1, 5 bases. Germline loops: CDR1 GTSNPN, CDR2 SVGIG (reference sequence). V was trimmed by 4 bases and J by 3 bases, leaving 12 bases between them. The CDR3 is made up of 13 amino acids.

The chain uses TRBV29-1 and TRBJ1-2, with a tentative D call TRBD1 (5 bases). The CDR3 extends over 17 amino acids. CDR1 SQVTM and CDR2 ANQGSEA come from the germline V gene. Trimming pared 1 base from V and 2 bases from J, leaving 20 bases between. As DNA, the CDR3 is TGCAGCGTTGAAGCAAATCTGGGACTCCAGTTCAACTATGGCTACACCTTC. It is translated as CSVEANLGLQFNYGYTF.

The genes are TRBV9 and TRBJ2-1, with 13 positions matching TRBD2. The CDR3 length is 17 residues. In germline, CDR1 is SGDLS, CDR2 YYNGEE. With 3 bases clipped from V and 8 bases from J, the junction kept 11 bases outside the gene matches. The CDR3 nucleotides read TGTGCCAGCAGCGCCCGATCCGGGACTAGCGGGATTGATGAGCAGTTCTTC. It encodes CASSARSGTSGIDEQFF.

This chain joins TRBV19 and TRBJ2-7; TRBD2 matches at 7 bases. Trimming took 7 bases from V and 2 from J; bases not matched to a gene: 8. The length of the CDR3 is 14 residues. Germline CDR1 is LNHDA and CDR2 is SQIVND (reference sequence). The CDR3 loop is CASMSGTTPYEQYF. Written as DNA, the CDR3 is TGTGCCAGTATGTCCGGGACTACCCCCTACGAGCAGTACTTC.

Only a few counts were recorded for this clone. The V call is TRBV5-6, the J call TRBJ2-7; the match to TRBD1 covers 8 bases. The V and J ends lost 5 bases and 6 bases, in that order; junction bases with no gene match: 4. Germline V CDR1 and CDR2: SGHDT, YYEEEE. This CDR3 has 12 residues. For the CDR3, the DNA is TGTGCCAGCAGACCCACAGGGGGCGAGCAGTACTTC. Translating it yields CASRPTGGEQYF.

The chain uses TRBV30 and TRBJ1-2; D call uncertain. CDR1 GTSNPN and CDR2 SVGIG come from the germline V gene (reference sequence). With 3 bases removed from V and 6 bases from J, the gap between germline ends came to 14 bases. The CDR3 spans 13 residues. The DNA for the CDR3 is TGTGCCTGGAGCCCAAGACTGATGGATGGCTACACCTTC. Its translation is CAWSPRLMDGYTF.

The chain has TRBV7-9 and TRBJ2-3, with D maybe TRBD2 (7 bases). Trimming cost V 6 bases and J 0 bases, with 22 bases left between them. The CDR3 spans 18 residues. Germline V gene sequence: CDR1 SEHNR, CDR2 FQNEAQ (reference sequence). The CDR3 loop is CASRWTAGSLGSTDTQYF. CDR3 DNA sequence: TGTGCCAGCAGATGGACAGCGGGGTCTTTGGGGAGCACAGATACGCAGTATTTT.

This clone is a singleton in its sample. The chain combines TRBV30 with TRBJ2-7; 11 bases align to TRBD2. CDR1 and CDR2 (germline): GTSNPN, SVGIG (reference sequence). The CDR3 runs to 14 residues. The ends lost 4 bases at V and 7 bases at J; junction bases unmatched: 9. CDR3 residues: CAWTPGLAGVEQYF. CDR3 nucleotide sequence: TGTGCCTGGACCCCCGGACTAGCGGGTGTTGAGCAGTACTTC.

The V and J genes are TRBV7-9 and TRBJ1-1; 9 positions match TRBD1. CDR1 and CDR2 (germline): SEHNR, FQNEAQ (reference sequence). The CDR3 is 18 residues long. The V gene end was trimmed by 1 base and the J gene end by 2 bases; junction bases not matched to a gene: 11. The CDR3 region is CASSLGELGQGRNTEAFF. CDR3 coding DNA: TGTGCCAGCAGCTTAGGAGAATTAGGACAGGGGCGAAACACTGAAGCTTTCTTT.

The rearrangement joins TRBV29-1 to TRBJ1-4, with TRBD1 matching over 7 bases. Germline V gene data show CDR1 as SQVTM and CDR2 as ANQGSEA. This CDR3 region has 12 residues. After removal of 6 bases from V and 4 bases from J, the junction contained 2 bases not matched to a gene. The DNA for the CDR3 is TGCAGCGTGGGGGACAGTAATGAAAAACTGTTTTTT. It translates to CSVGDSNEKLFF.

As DNA, the CDR3 is TGTGCCAGTACGACAGCACCCTCGCCCATGAACACTGAAGCTTTCTTT. The encoded protein is CASTTAPSPMNTEAFF. The chain carries TRBV27 and TRBJ1-1; possibly TRBD1 for D (5 bases). The CDR3 is made up of 16 amino acids. V dropped 9 bases and J dropped 0 bases, with 20 bases sitting between them. Germline CDR1 reads MNHEY; CDR2 reads SMNVEV (reference sequence).

The rearrangement links TRBV29-1 to TRBJ2-1, with 12 bases lining up with TRBD2. The germline gives CDR1 SQVTM, CDR2 ANQGSEA. This CDR3 spans 13 amino acids. Losses at the gene ends were 2 bases for V and 10 bases for J; bases not matched to a gene: 3. The CDR3 sequence: CSVESLAGGEQFF. DNA for the CDR3: TGCAGCGTTGAATCGCTAGCGGGAGGGGAGCAGTTCTTC.

The V gene is TRBV4-1, the J gene TRBJ2-2; 10 bases are shared with TRBD2. Germline loops: CDR1 MGHRA, CDR2 YSYEKL. The CDR3 has 17 residues. V lost 1 base, J lost 7 bases, and 9 bases stayed unmatched. The CDR3 nucleotides read TGCGCCAGCAGCCAAGGTGTAGCGGGAGGAGGGGACGGGGAGCTGTTTTTT. This sequence encodes CASSQGVAGGGDGELFF.

This clone turned up a few times. V gene TRBV29-1 combines with J gene TRBJ2-4, with TRBD1 as a possible D gene (7 bases). The germline CDR1 and CDR2 sequences are SQVTM and ANQGSEA. The V end was cut by 4 bases, the J end by 14 bases, with 18 bases between. This CDR3 region has 12 residues. The CDR3 region is CSVGEEGALEYF. The CDR3, as DNA: TGCAGCGTTGGAGAGGAGGGGGCGTTGGAGTACTTC.

The gene calls are TRBV30 and TRBJ1-2; TRBD1 matches 7 bases. The length of the CDR3 is 14 residues. Trimming at V came to 4 bases and at J to 4 bases, leaving 9 bases not matched to a gene. Germline assignment: CDR1 GTSNPN and CDR2 SVGIG (reference sequence). The DNA of the CDR3 is TGTGCCTGGACCCGACAGGGACCCGGCTATGGCTACACCTTC. Protein sequence: CAWTRQGPGYGYTF.

The chain carries TRBV18 and TRBJ1-5; the D is unclear. The CDR3 contains 13 residues. Trimming removed 4 bases at V and 7 bases at J, with 11 bases between. CDR1 KGHSH and CDR2 LQKENI come from the germline V gene. CDR3 in amino acids: CASSLWVDQPQHF. In DNA form, the CDR3 reads TGTGCCAGCTCACTCTGGGTTGACCAGCCCCAGCATTTT. Looking up the rest from reference TRBV18 and TRBJ1-5 gives the full variable domain: NAGVMQNPRHLVRRRGQEARLRCSPMKGHSHVYWYRQLPEEGLKFMVYLQKENIIDESGMPKERFSAEFPKEGPSILRIQQVVRGDSAAYFCASSLWVDQPQHFGDGTRLSIL.

This clone was seen more than once but under ten times. The chain joins TRBV27 to TRBJ1-6, with D uncertain. V gave up 6 bases and J gave up 5 bases, with 8 bases separating them. CDR1 is MNHEY and CDR2 is SMNVEV in the germline V gene (reference sequence). The CDR3 is 13 residues long. CDR3 bases: TGTGCCAGCAGCCACGAGGATAATTCACCCCTCCACTTT. Its protein is CASSHEDNSPLHF.

This clone was detected a few times. CDR3: CSVEQGTEAFF. In DNA, the CDR3 is TGCAGCGTTGAGCAGGGGACTGAAGCTTTCTTT. The chain couples TRBV29-1 to TRBJ1-1; tentatively, D is TRBD1 (6 bases). The length of the CDR3 is 11 residues. The V end was cut by 3 bases, the J end by 5 bases, with 7 bases between. CDR1 SQVTM and CDR2 ANQGSEA come from the germline V gene.

The rearrangement joins TRBV27 to TRBJ1-2; D unresolved. The CDR3 runs 16 residues. CDR1 and CDR2 (germline): MNHEY, SMNVEV (reference sequence). The V end lost 4 bases, the J end lost 5 bases, and 20 bases lay between the germline ends. In nucleotides, the CDR3 is TGTGCCAGCAGTTCTAGGCCTTCAGCTAGGTTGTATGGCTACACCTTC. Amino acids: CASSSRPSARLYGYTF.

This clone appeared a few times. The V and J genes are TRBV5-4 and TRBJ1-3, with 7 bases lining up with TRBD1. The CDR3 is 16 amino acids. J was trimmed by 0 bases and V by 4 bases; bases with no gene match: 7. Germline-derived CDR1 and CDR2 are SGHNT and YYREEE (reference sequence). CDR3 protein: CASSRDSYLSGNTIYF. In nucleotides, the CDR3 is TGTGCCAGCAGCCGGGACAGCTACCTCTCTGGAAACACCATATATTTT.

This clone was found a few times. The CDR3 nucleotides are TGTGCCAGCAGTAAATCAGCAGGGGGTAATGAAAAACTGTTTTTT. Protein sequence: CASSKSAGGNEKLFF. The chain recombines TRBV25-1 with TRBJ1-4, with 7 bases identical to TRBD1. Germline-derived CDR1 and CDR2 are MGHDK and SYGVNS. This CDR3 has 15 amino acids. The ends lost 5 bases at V and 4 bases at J; junction bases unmatched: 7.

This chain joins TRBV5-1 and TRBJ1-1; D perhaps matches TRBD1 (5 bases). V was trimmed by 7 bases and J by 3 bases, leaving 13 bases between them. Germline loops: CDR1 SGHRS, CDR2 YFSETQ. The CDR3 is made up of 13 amino acids. Written as DNA, the CDR3 is TGCGCCAGCGGCCTAGGAGGGGACACTGAAGCTTTCTTT. Protein sequence: CASGLGGDTEAFF.

This clone has a handful of counts. The DNA of the CDR3 is TGTGCCAGCAGCTTCCGGCGGGCCACCTACGAGCAGTACTTC. This gives the protein CASSFRRATYEQYF. This sequence joins TRBV5-4 and TRBJ2-7; maybe TRBD2 (5 bases). CDR1 SGHNT and CDR2 YYREEE come from the germline V gene (reference sequence). Trimming pared 2 bases from V and 2 bases from J, leaving 11 bases between. The CDR3 is 14 residues long.

This clone was counted a few times. V and J are TRBV5-1 and TRBJ2-2; 11 bases align to TRBD1. Germline lookup yields CDR1 SGHRS and CDR2 YFSETQ. V dropped 3 bases and J dropped 7; count of bases not matched to a gene: 5. This CDR3 is built from 15 residues. The CDR3 loop reads CASSSGQGAGGELFF. The CDR3 DNA follows: TGCGCCAGCAGCTCAGGACAGGGGGCCGGCGGGGAGCTGTTTTTT.

As regards this clone: The sample contains more than one DNA sequence encoding this CDR3. The chain combines TRBV30 with TRBJ1-1; 7 bases line up with TRBD1. Germline assignment: CDR1 GTSNPN and CDR2 SVGIG (reference sequence). This CDR3 spans 13 amino acids. The V gene end was trimmed by 3 bases and the J gene end by 4 bases; junction bases not matched to a gene: 5. Written as DNA, the CDR3 is TGTGCCTGGAGCAAGGGGGCCGGCACTGAAGCTTTCTTT. This sequence encodes CAWSKGAGTEAFF. The full variable domain, with the rest looked up from reference TRBV30 and TRBJ1-1, is SQTIHQWPATLVQPVGSPLSLECTVEGTSNPNLYWYRQAAGRGLQLLFYSVGIGQISSEVPQNLSASRPQDRQFILSSKKLLLSDSGFYLCAWSKGAGTEAFFGQGTRLTVV.

The genes are TRBV30 and TRBJ2-1; perhaps D is TRBD1 or TRBD2 (6 bases each). Between the trimmed V and J ends, which lost 4 bases and 5 bases, there was a span of 12 bases. The germline gives CDR1 GTSNPN, CDR2 SVGIG (reference sequence). This CDR3 region has 13 residues. The CDR3 spells CAWTFGGHNEQFF. DNA for the CDR3: TGTGCCTGGACCTTCGGGGGCCACAATGAGCAGTTCTTC.